This T cell receptor (beta chain) was sequenced in a study of T cells after yellow fever vaccination. Study conclusions and caveats: Reappearance after the booster was observed for most primary-vaccination clones (about 97% CD4, about 85% CD8). Although the secondary response was weaker, it peaked faster, at day 5 versus 15.

TCRdb passed the 5' RACE reads through MiXCR, listing each CDR3 protein once. This table holds around 350,000 distinct CDR3 sequences, approximately 10% found once. Ten or more counts support this clonotype. Its antigen remains unidentified. Sequencing used PBMCs, obtained on the day of the first yellow fever vaccination. The clonotype was recovered from a man between 18 and 35 years old who received the YFV17D yellow fever vaccine.

CDR3 amino acids: CASSLGASYNSPLHF. Written as DNA, the CDR3 is TGCGCCAGCAGCTTGGGGGCGTCTTACAATTCACCCCTCCACTTT. The chain recombines TRBV5-1 with TRBJ1-6; D unclear. The V and J ends lost 0 bases and 7 bases respectively, with 11 bases between them. Germline V gene sequence: CDR1 SGHRS, CDR2 YFSETQ. This CDR3 has 15 amino acids.